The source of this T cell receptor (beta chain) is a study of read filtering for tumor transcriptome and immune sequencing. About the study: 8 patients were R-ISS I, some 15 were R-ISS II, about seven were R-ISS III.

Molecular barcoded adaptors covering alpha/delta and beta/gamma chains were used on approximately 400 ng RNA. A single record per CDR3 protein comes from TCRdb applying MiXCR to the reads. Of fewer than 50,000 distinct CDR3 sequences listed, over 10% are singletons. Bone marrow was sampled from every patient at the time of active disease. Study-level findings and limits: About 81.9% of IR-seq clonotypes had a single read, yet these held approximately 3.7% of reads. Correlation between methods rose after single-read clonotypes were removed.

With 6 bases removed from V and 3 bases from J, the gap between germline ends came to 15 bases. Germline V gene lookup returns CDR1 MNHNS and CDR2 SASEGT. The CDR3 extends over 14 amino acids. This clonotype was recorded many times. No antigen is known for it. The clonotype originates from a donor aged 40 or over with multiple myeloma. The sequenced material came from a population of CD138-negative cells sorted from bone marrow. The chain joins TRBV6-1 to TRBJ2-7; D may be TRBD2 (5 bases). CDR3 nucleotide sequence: TGTGCCAGCAGGGCCCAACTTACTAGCTACGAGCAGTACTTC. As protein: CASRAQLTSYEQYF.